These 25 T cell receptor beta chains were all obtained from the same sample, sequenced in a study of shared clonotypes between healthy human individuals. Method: immunoSEQ multiplex PCR; TCRdb's copy keeps in-frame clones and lacks some. The top ten clones hold about 10% of a sample with some 360,000 clones, less than 85% of them seen once. Sequenced: memory CD4+ T cells sorted from blood. Sample subset: CD45RA-negative fraction. The receptors were gathered from a man younger than 45 in good health.

The chain is built from TRBV6-5 and TRBJ2-1, with 10 bases that match TRBD1. Trimming at V came to 3 bases and at J to 8 bases, leaving 7 bases not matched to a gene. Per the germline V gene, CDR1 is MNHEY and CDR2 is SVGAGI. This CDR3 has 15 residues. The CDR3, as DNA: TGTGCCAGCAGTTATGCCCCGACAGGGGGCTATGAGCAGTTCTTC. This codes for CASSYAPTGGYEQFF.

This clone was recorded only once. The V and J genes are TRBV27 and TRBJ2-3; D unclear. CDR3 size: 12 residues. V was clipped by 5 bases and J by 8 bases, with 11 bases between them. Germline CDR1 and CDR2: MNHEY and SMNVEV (reference sequence). The CDR3 DNA reads TGTGCCAGCAGTCCATCCTCGGGTACGCAGTATTTT. Its protein product is CASSPSSGTQYF.

A note on this clone: This CDR3 is also generated by other DNA sequences in the sample. The genes are TRBV20-1 and TRBJ2-3; no clear D gene. Germline-derived CDR1 and CDR2 are DFQATT and SNEGSKA (reference sequence). This CDR3 spans 11 amino acids. V was trimmed by 6 bases and J by 4 bases, leaving 8 bases between them. The CDR3 bases are TGCAGTGCCTATTCTCCAGATACGCAGTATTTT. Its translation is CSAYSPDTQYF.

The J gene is TRBJ1-1, the V gene TRBV9; 8 nucleotides line up with TRBD1. The CDR3 has 14 residues. Germline CDR1 and CDR2: SGDLS and YYNGEE. V shed 3 bases, J shed 5 bases, and the junction held 6 bases outside the gene matches. CDR3 protein: CASSEGNRGTEAFF. The CDR3, as DNA: TGTGCCAGCAGCGAGGGAAACAGGGGGACTGAAGCTTTCTTT.

The V gene is TRBV5-1, the J gene TRBJ2-1, with TRBD2 identical over 7 bases. The CDR3 is made up of 13 amino acids. V was clipped by 1 base and J by 5 bases; unmatched bases: 0. The germline V gene encodes CDR1 SGHRS and CDR2 YFSETQ. In nucleotides, the CDR3 is TGCGCCAGCAGCTTGCTAGCGGACAATGAGCAGTTCTTC. It yields the protein CASSLLADNEQFF.

V usage is TRBV7-3 and J usage is TRBJ2-4; maybe TRBD1 (5 bases). Between the trimmed V and J ends, which lost 0 bases and 5 bases, there was a span of 11 bases. The germline gives CDR1 SGHTA, CDR2 FQGTGA. The CDR3 is made up of 15 amino acids. CDR3 nucleotides: TGTGCCAGCAGCTTAACGGGCAGGGTCGAAAACATTCAGTACTTC. It is translated as CASSLTGRVENIQYF.

The chain combines TRBV27 with TRBJ2-6, with D hard to call. The germline V gene encodes CDR1 MNHEY and CDR2 SMNVEV (reference sequence). The CDR3 extends over 17 amino acids. V gave up 0 bases and J gave up 0 bases, with 9 bases separating them. CDR3 loop: CASSLSYIDSGANVLTF. CDR3 coding DNA: TGTGCCAGCAGTTTATCGTATATTGACTCTGGGGCCAACGTCCTGACTTTC.

V gene TRBV5-6 combines with J gene TRBJ2-7; no clear D gene. Germline CDR1 reads SGHDT; CDR2 reads YYEEEE. The CDR3 has 14 residues. Trimming removed 2 bases at V and 5 bases at J, with 14 bases between. The CDR3 DNA reads TGTGCCAGCAGCTTTGATTGGACGGCCAACGAGCAGTACTTC. Residues: CASSFDWTANEQYF.

V is TRBV7-2 and J is TRBJ2-2; 10 nucleotides match TRBD2. CDR1 is SGHTA, CDR2 FQGNSA, per germline. V trimming: 3 bases; J trimming: 7 bases; junction bases outside the gene matches: 5. The CDR3 runs to 15 residues. CDR3 loop: CASSFLAGGIGELFF. The CDR3 nucleotides read TGTGCCAGCAGCTTTTTAGCGGGAGGAATCGGGGAGCTGTTTTTT.

In nucleotides, the CDR3 is TGTGCCAGCAGCCCGACGAACGGACAGGGGCGGGACACTGAAGCTTTCTTT. As protein: CASSPTNGQGRDTEAFF. The gene calls are TRBV5-4 and TRBJ1-1; 9 nucleotides match TRBD1. The junction had 13 bases not matched to a gene; V was cut back by 4 bases and J by 3 bases. There are 17 residues in the CDR3. The germline V gene has CDR1 SGHNT and CDR2 YYREEE (reference sequence).

The CDR3 here is CASSPRGQGLGELFF. CDR3 sequence (DNA): TGTGCCAGCAGCCCCAGAGGACAGGGGTTGGGGGAGCTGTTTTTT. The V and J genes are TRBV7-9 and TRBJ2-2, with 9 positions matching TRBD1. Germline CDR1 and CDR2: SEHNR and FQNEAQ (reference sequence). V lost 5 bases and J lost 8; bases outside the gene matches: 9. The CDR3 consists of 15 residues.

V and J are TRBV27 and TRBJ2-7; 13 bases line up with TRBD2. With V trimmed by 6 bases and J by 2 bases, 10 bases remained unmatched. Germline values: CDR1 MNHEY, CDR2 SMNVEV (reference sequence). CDR3 length: 17 residues. The CDR3 sequence: CASSRFGGTSGTYEQYF. As DNA, the CDR3 is TGTGCCAGCAGCCGATTCGGGGGGACTAGCGGGACCTACGAGCAGTACTTC.

The V and J genes are TRBV9 and TRBJ2-1, with D possibly matching TRBD2 (6 bases). The CDR3 is 16 amino acids. The germline V gene encodes CDR1 SGDLS and CDR2 YYNGEE. Trimming took 4 bases from V and 1 from J, leaving 15 bases between them. CDR3 loop: CASSLAEGRSYNEQFF. The CDR3 nucleotides read TGTGCCAGCAGCCTCGCGGAGGGACGGTCCTACAATGAGCAGTTCTTC.

This rearrangement joins TRBV11-2 to TRBJ2-7; unclear D gene. Germline assignment: CDR1 SGHAT and CDR2 FQNNGV. The CDR3 is 14 residues long. V lost 6 bases to trimming and J lost 4 bases, with 16 bases between them. The chain's CDR3 is CASSQSRIRYEQYF. DNA of the CDR3: TGTGCCAGCAGTCAATCCCGGATCCGATACGAGCAGTACTTC.

The CDR3 bases are TGTGCCAGCAGCGAGCGGAGGACAGATACGCAGTATTTT. It codes for CASSERRTDTQYF. This chain joins TRBV7-2 and TRBJ2-3, with TRBD2 as a possible D gene (5 bases). CDR3 length: 13 residues. Trimming cost V 5 bases and J 3 bases, with 9 bases left between them. The germline CDR1 and CDR2 sequences are SGHTA and FQGNSA. Full variable domain (missing parts from reference TRBV7-2 and TRBJ2-3): GAGVSQSPSNKVTEKGKDVELRCDPISGHTALYWYRQSLGQGLEFLIYFQGNSAPDKSGLPSDRFSAERTGGSVSTLTIQRTQQEDSAVYLCASSERRTDTQYFGPGTRLTVL.

The rearrangement joins TRBV7-2 to TRBJ2-3; D unresolved. Per germline, CDR1 SGHTA and CDR2 FQGNSA. The CDR3 covers 13 residues. Trimming removed 1 base from V and 6 bases from J, with 8 bases in between. CDR3 DNA sequence: TGTGCCAGCAGCTTAGGGAGTGGGGATACGCAGTATTTT. Residues: CASSLGSGDTQYF.

A few counts support this clone. The CDR3 DNA sequence: TGTGCCAGTAAGGGGACAGGGGGCGAGTCTGAAAAACTGTTTTTT. Its protein product is CASKGTGGESEKLFF. The V gene is TRBV19, the J gene TRBJ1-4; 12 nucleotides agree with TRBD1. Per germline, CDR1 LNHDA and CDR2 SQIVND (reference sequence). V was clipped by 7 bases and J by 7 bases; unmatched bases: 7. There are 15 residues in the CDR3.

V is TRBV5-6 and J is TRBJ2-2; D tentatively reads TRBD1 or TRBD2 (6 bases each). Trimming took 6 bases from V and 1 from J, leaving 13 bases between them. CDR3 length: 15 residues. Germline assignment: CDR1 SGHDT and CDR2 YYEEEE. The chain's CDR3 is CASTSRGLNTGELFF. DNA for the CDR3: TGTGCCAGCACCTCTCGGGGGCTGAACACCGGGGAGCTGTTTTTT.

The chain joins TRBV15 to TRBJ2-7; 7 nucleotides line up with TRBD1. Germline CDR1 is LNHNV and CDR2 is YYDKDF (reference sequence). The CDR3 is 16 amino acids. Losses at the gene ends were 0 bases for V and 4 bases for J; bases not matched to a gene: 9. CDR3 residues: CATSRDGNRGSYEQYF. Here the CDR3 DNA reads TGTGCCACCAGCAGAGATGGCAACAGGGGTTCATACGAGCAGTACTTC. Filled out from reference TRBV15 and TRBJ2-7, the complete variable domain reads DAMVIQNPRYQVTQFGKPVTLSCSQTLNHNVMYWYQQKSSQAPKLLFHYYDKDFNNEADTPDNFQSRRPNTSFCFLDIRSPGLGDTAMYLCATSRDGNRGSYEQYFGPGTRLTVT.

With respect to this clone: The junction shows a germline mismatch at one end, possibly a read error. The chain uses TRBV7-7 and TRBJ2-3, with 8 bases identical to TRBD1. Germline V gives CDR1 SSHAT, CDR2 FNYEAQ (reference sequence). CDR3 length: 15 amino acids. The CDR3 is CASSPSTGGTDTQYF. In DNA form, the CDR3 reads TGTGCTAGCAGCCCCTCGACAGGGGGCACAGATACGCAGTATTTT.

The chain joins TRBV5-4 to TRBJ1-4; 8 bases align to TRBD1. Per germline, CDR1 SGHNT and CDR2 YYREEE (reference sequence). J was trimmed by 8 bases and V by 7 bases; bases with no gene match: 13. The CDR3 is made up of 15 amino acids. This CDR3 is CASGPKGRGREKLFF. As DNA, the CDR3 is TGTGCCAGCGGCCCCAAGGGCAGGGGGCGAGAAAAACTGTTTTTT.

This clone was counted a few times. V and J are TRBV5-5 and TRBJ1-5; D unresolved. Germline CDR1 SGHKS, CDR2 YYEKEE (reference sequence). The CDR3 has 15 amino acids. V lost 0 bases, J lost 7 bases, and 14 bases lay in between. The CDR3 spells CASSLGFVGFQPQHF. The DNA of the CDR3 is TGTGCCAGCAGCTTGGGTTTCGTGGGATTCCAGCCCCAGCATTTT.

The V gene is TRBV5-8, the J gene TRBJ2-1; 7 nucleotides match TRBD2. Germline CDR1 reads SGHTS; CDR2 reads YDEGEE. The ends lost 1 base at V and 7 bases at J; junction bases unmatched: 8. This CDR3 region has 15 residues. CDR3 region: CASSLSLREQNEQFF. The CDR3 nucleotides are TGTGCCAGCAGCTTGTCGTTGCGGGAGCAAAATGAGCAGTTCTTC.

The chain is built from TRBV11-2 and TRBJ2-3; TRBD2 aligns across 14 bases. J gave up 4 bases and V 5 bases, and 11 bases lay outside the gene matches. The CDR3 consists of 18 residues. Germline V lookup: CDR1 SGHAT, CDR2 FQNNGV. The CDR3 DNA follows: TGTGCCAGCAGCCTACGACTAGCGGGAGGGCCGGGTGCAGATACGCAGTATTTT. It translates to CASSLRLAGGPGADTQYF.

This clone was observed a handful of times. The V call is TRBV5-1, the J call TRBJ1-1; 9 bases are a match to TRBD1. The V segment lost 4 bases and the J segment 5 bases; nucleotides outside the gene matches: 0. Germline V gene sequence: CDR1 SGHRS, CDR2 YFSETQ. The CDR3 spans 12 residues. The CDR3 loop is CASSGTGTEAFF. CDR3 bases: TGCGCCAGCAGCGGGACAGGGACTGAAGCTTTCTTT.